The 30 T cell receptor beta chains below all came from one sample that was sequenced in a study of CD8 T cells in ankylosing spondylitis. From the 5' RACE reads, TCRdb called clonotypes with MiXCR, one entry per CDR3 protein. The top ten clones hold over 0.55% of a sample with 230,000 or so distinct CDR3 sequences, about 24% of them seen once. The sample was blood, either unsorted or a sorted T cell fraction (not recorded which). All receptors come from a male donor with ankylosing spondylitis or in good health (not recorded which).

This clonotype was counted many times. The rearrangement joins TRBV20-1 to TRBJ2-6; D gene ambiguous. Trimming took off 6 bases at V and 1 base at J, with 7 bases between the two ends. CDR1 and CDR2 (germline): DFQATT, SNEGSKA (reference sequence). The CDR3 length is 13 residues. CDR3 residues: CSATESGANVLTF. As DNA, the CDR3 is TGCAGTGCGACTGAATCTGGGGCCAACGTCCTGACTTTC.

This clonotype was observed at least ten times. This chain uses TRBV6-5 with TRBJ1-1, with 7 bases identical to TRBD1. The germline gives CDR1 MNHEY, CDR2 SVGAGI. V dropped 10 bases and J dropped 6; count of bases not matched to a gene: 8. The CDR3 length is 12 residues. The CDR3 coding sequence is TGTGCCATCCAGCAGGGGGGTGCTGAAGCTTTCTTT. As protein: CAIQQGGAEAFF.

The sample holds many counts of this clonotype. The chain recombines TRBV12-3 or TRBV12-4 with TRBJ2-7; D uncertain. CDR3 length equals 13 residues. V was cut by 3 bases and J by 3 bases, with 9 bases left in between. CDR3 DNA sequence: TGTGCCAGCAGTTTCGTAGTCGGCTACGAGCAGTACTTC. Protein product: CASSFVVGYEQYF.

This clonotype occurred a few times. This rearrangement joins TRBV24-1 to TRBJ2-3; perhaps TRBD2 as D (6 bases). CDR1 KGHDR and CDR2 SFDVKD come from the germline V gene. This CDR3 contains 17 residues. Between the trimmed V and J ends, which lost 3 bases and 6 bases, there was a span of 21 bases. For the CDR3, the DNA is TGTGCCACCAGTGATCCCAGAGGAGGGAGAAGTTGGGATACGCAGTATTTT. This sequence encodes CATSDPRGGRSWDTQYF.

This clonotype was picked up a small number of times. The genes are TRBV20-1 and TRBJ2-1; 7 bases are shared with TRBD1. The germline CDR1 and CDR2 sequences are DFQATT and SNEGSKA (reference sequence). V gave up 3 bases and J gave up 6 bases; unmatched junction bases: 5. This CDR3 has 13 amino acids. The CDR3, as DNA: TGCAGTGCTAGGACAGGGCCCATCAATGAGCAGTTCTTC. Translating it yields CSARTGPINEQFF.

The table lists this clonotype with a few counts. The chain is built from TRBV20-1 and TRBJ2-5, with 9 bases aligning to TRBD1. V lost 5 bases, J lost 0 bases, and 7 bases stayed unmatched. Germline CDR1 reads DFQATT; CDR2 reads SNEGSKA (reference sequence). The CDR3 has 15 amino acids. The CDR3 loop reads CSAAPGTGNQETQYF. Written as DNA, the CDR3 is TGCAGTGCTGCGCCCGGGACAGGGAACCAAGAGACCCAGTACTTC.

This clonotype has ten or more counts. CDR3 sequence reads: CSASPDRPSDTQYF. The DNA of the CDR3 is TGCAGTGCTAGCCCGGACAGGCCCTCAGATACGCAGTATTTT. V usage is TRBV20-1 and J usage is TRBJ2-3, with 7 positions matching TRBD1. With V trimmed by 3 bases and J by 4 bases, 7 bases remained unmatched. This CDR3 region has 14 residues. Germline CDR1 DFQATT, CDR2 SNEGSKA (reference sequence).

J is TRBJ2-7 and V is TRBV20-1, with D possibly TRBD1 on 6 matching bases. The CDR3 contains 12 residues. Trimming took off 5 bases at V and 2 bases at J, with 10 bases between the two ends. Looked up from germline, CDR1 is DFQATT and CDR2 is SNEGSKA (reference sequence). The CDR3, as DNA: TGCAGTGCTCGGGACACCGCCTACGAGCAGTACTTC. Its translation: CSARDTAYEQYF.

In this sample, this clonotype turned up many times. This sequence joins TRBV29-1 and TRBJ2-5; no clear D gene. This CDR3 region has 10 residues. V lost 4 bases and J 2 bases, leaving 2 bases between the germline ends. Germline values: CDR1 SQVTM, CDR2 ANQGSEA. This CDR3 reads CSVGQETQYF. CDR3 coding DNA: TGCAGCGTTGGACAAGAGACCCAGTACTTC.

Many counts were recorded for this clonotype. The chain has TRBV20-1 and TRBJ2-7, with TRBD2 identical over 7 bases. This CDR3 has 13 amino acids. The V gene's germline CDR1 is DFQATT and CDR2 SNEGSKA (reference sequence). V was pared by 8 bases and J by 6 bases, with 13 bases of the junction left unmatched. CDR3 sequence reads: CSPYPNSGGEQYF. The CDR3 DNA follows: TGCAGTCCCTATCCCAATTCGGGGGGCGAGCAGTACTTC.

At least ten counts were recorded for this clonotype. This sequence joins TRBV12-3 or TRBV12-4 and TRBJ1-2, with a possible D match to TRBD1 (6 bases). Trimming pared 5 bases from V and 7 bases from J, leaving 11 bases between. There are 12 residues in the CDR3. The CDR3 nucleotides are TGTGCCAGCAGTACAGGGAAGGGTGGCTACACCTTC. It yields the protein CASSTGKGGYTF.

Concerning this clonotype itself: It may be a read error: a sequence one base away is much more abundant. V gene TRBV20-1 combines with J gene TRBJ2-2, with D perhaps TRBD1 (5 bases). The CDR3 runs 14 residues. The germline V gene encodes CDR1 DFQATT and CDR2 SNEGSKA (reference sequence). The CDR3 nucleotides read TGCAGAGCTAGGCGCAGGGCGAACACCGGGGAGCTGTTTTTT. Amino acid sequence: CRARRRANTGELFF.

The table lists this clonotype with many counts. This chain connects TRBV20-1 to TRBJ2-7; tentative D call: TRBD1 (6 bases). Germline-derived CDR1 and CDR2 are DFQATT and SNEGSKA (reference sequence). The V gene lost 7 bases and the J gene lost 3 bases, with 22 bases spanning the gap. The CDR3 is 15 amino acids. CDR3 DNA sequence: TGCAGTGTTCAACGTACAGGGAATCATCACTACGAGCAGTACTTC. Residues: CSVQRTGNHHYEQYF.

At least ten counts were recorded for this clonotype. This chain joins TRBV15 and TRBJ1-4, with 7 nucleotides matching TRBD1. Trimming removed 0 bases from V and 6 bases from J; junction bases left unmatched: 10. In germline, CDR1 is LNHNV, CDR2 YYDKDF (reference sequence). There are 17 residues in the CDR3. The CDR3 is CATSRDPTGVPDEKLFF. CDR3 nucleotides: TGTGCCACCAGCAGAGATCCTACAGGGGTGCCGGATGAAAAACTGTTTTTT.

This chain uses TRBV20-1 with TRBJ2-1; 7 nucleotides align to TRBD2. The CDR3 has 14 amino acids. The V gene end was trimmed by 0 bases and the J gene end by 7 bases; junction bases not matched to a gene: 6. Germline CDR1 is DFQATT and CDR2 is SNEGSKA (reference sequence). The CDR3 bases are TGCAGTGCTAGAGATGCGGGGGTAGGGAATGAGCAGTTCTTC. This encodes CSARDAGVGNEQFF.

V is TRBV4-2 and J is TRBJ2-7; D might be TRBD2 (6 bases). Germline V CDR1 and CDR2: LGHNA, YNFKEQ. The CDR3 is 12 residues long. V was cut by 4 bases and J by 5 bases, with 9 bases left in between. CDR3 in amino acids: CASSRRVNEQYF. The CDR3 region has the DNA TGTGCCAGCAGCCGGAGGGTCAACGAGCAGTACTTC.

This clonotype has just a few counts. The chain recombines TRBV12-3 or TRBV12-4 with TRBJ1-2, with D unclear. Trimming removed 2 bases from V and 4 bases from J, with 8 bases in between. The CDR3 extends over 13 amino acids. The CDR3 protein is CASSLSQVYGYTF. For the CDR3, the DNA is TGTGCCAGCAGTTTAAGTCAGGTCTATGGCTACACCTTC.

This clonotype was seen a few times. V gene TRBV6-1 combines with J gene TRBJ2-7; possibly TRBD2 for D (5 bases). Germline CDR1 MNHNS, CDR2 SASEGT. This CDR3 has 14 residues. V was pared by 6 bases and J by 6 bases, with 18 bases between. Here the CDR3 reads CASSVPGYHGEQYF. CDR3 DNA sequence: TGTGCCAGCAGCGTACCGGGGTACCATGGCGAGCAGTACTTC.

This CDR3 reads CASSRQGSGYTF. In DNA, the CDR3 is TGTGCCAGCAGTCGACAGGGATCCGGCTACACCTTC. The J gene is TRBJ1-2, the V gene TRBV6-2 or TRBV6-3, with 7 bases fitting TRBD1. Germline-derived CDR1 and CDR2 are MNHEY and SVGEGT. Germline trimming cut 5 bases from V and 8 bases from J; bases unmatched to any gene: 5. This CDR3 contains 12 residues.

The chain carries TRBV20-1 and TRBJ2-7; possible D gene TRBD1, 7 bases. Germline CDR1 reads DFQATT; CDR2 reads SNEGSKA (reference sequence). The CDR3 has 14 amino acids. The V and J ends lost 5 bases and 4 bases respectively, with 18 bases between them. The CDR3 loop reads CSAVNPAGGYEQYF. The CDR3 nucleotides read TGCAGTGCTGTCAACCCTGCAGGGGGGTACGAGCAGTACTTC.

The V call is TRBV20-1, the J call TRBJ2-5; no reliable D call. V lost 4 bases and J 1 base, leaving 7 bases between the germline ends. From germline, CDR1 is DFQATT and CDR2 SNEGSKA (reference sequence). The CDR3 length is 12 residues. In DNA, the CDR3 is TGCAGTGCTACCCGGGCCCAAGAGACCCAGTACTTC. It specifies CSATRAQETQYF.

The chain couples TRBV20-1 to TRBJ2-7; D is possibly TRBD1 (8 bases). Germline values: CDR1 DFQATT, CDR2 SNEGSKA (reference sequence). The CDR3 consists of 14 residues. The germline V and J ends were trimmed by 5 bases and 2 bases, with 16 bases remaining between them. The CDR3 bases are TGCAGTGCTCAACAGGGGGGGCAGACCTACGAGCAGTACTTC. Its protein product is CSAQQGGQTYEQYF.

Many counts were recorded for this clonotype. The chain links TRBV12-3 or TRBV12-4 to TRBJ2-7, with 9 bases that match TRBD1. This CDR3 spans 14 amino acids. V shed 5 bases and J 4 bases; nucleotides not matched to a gene: 6. The CDR3 protein is CASSPGQGRYEQYF. CDR3 DNA sequence: TGTGCCAGCAGTCCGGGACAGGGTCGGTACGAGCAGTACTTC.

The chain has TRBV20-1 and TRBJ2-7; no definite D call. The V gene lost 3 bases and the J gene lost 3 bases, with 12 bases spanning the gap. Germline V gene sequence: CDR1 DFQATT, CDR2 SNEGSKA (reference sequence). The CDR3 loop spans 13 amino acids. CDR3 bases: TGCAGTGCTAGCCCCCTGGACGGCTACGAGCAGTACTTC. Its translation is CSASPLDGYEQYF.

This clonotype was recorded many times. V gene TRBV20-1 combines with J gene TRBJ2-7; D remains ambiguous. This CDR3 is 10 amino acids long. Germline V gives CDR1 DFQATT, CDR2 SNEGSKA (reference sequence). The V end was cut by 7 bases, the J end by 4 bases, with 8 bases between. The DNA of the CDR3 is TGCAGTGTAGCCCGATACGAGCAGTACTTC. It is translated as CSVARYEQYF.

This clonotype was seen at least ten times. The chain links TRBV24-1 to TRBJ2-1; 7 nucleotides align to TRBD2. CDR3 length: 14 amino acids. Germline V gene lookup returns CDR1 KGHDR and CDR2 SFDVKD. V dropped 6 bases and J dropped 5; count of bases not matched to a gene: 6. Here the CDR3 DNA reads TGTGCCACCAGTAGGGCTAGCGGAGACAATGAGCAGTTCTTC. It encodes CATSRASGDNEQFF.

The chain carries TRBV13 and TRBJ2-5; TRBD2 matches 12 bases. Looked up from germline, CDR1 is PRHDT and CDR2 is FYEKMQ (reference sequence). The CDR3 loop spans 17 amino acids. The junction had 12 bases not matched to a gene; V was cut back by 5 bases and J by 5 bases. This chain's CDR3 is CASSPGTSGPRGETQYF. For the CDR3, the DNA is TGTGCCAGCAGCCCGGGGACTAGCGGGCCAAGGGGGGAGACCCAGTACTTC.

This clonotype was detected only a few times. The chain joins TRBV20-1 to TRBJ2-1; TRBD2 matches 10 bases. CDR3 length: 13 residues. The trim removed 4 bases at V and 6 bases at J, leaving 3 bases unmatched. Germline V lookup: CDR1 DFQATT, CDR2 SNEGSKA (reference sequence). This CDR3 reads CSATLAGGNEQFF. CDR3 DNA: TGCAGTGCTACCTTAGCGGGGGGCAATGAGCAGTTCTTC.

This clonotype appeared many times. CDR3 sequence: CASSLSTRAYEQYF. The CDR3 nucleotides read TGTGCCAGCAGTTTATCGACACGAGCCTACGAGCAGTACTTC. The genes are TRBV12-3 or TRBV12-4 and TRBJ2-7; D unresolved. With 2 bases removed from V and 2 bases from J, the gap between germline ends came to 10 bases. The CDR3 has 14 amino acids.

This clonotype was counted many times. The chain carries TRBV10-3 and TRBJ2-1; D is uncertain. The CDR3 has 12 residues. V shed 6 bases and J shed 4 bases, with 7 bases lying between them. The germline V gene has CDR1 ENHRY and CDR2 SYGVKD. Here the CDR3 DNA reads TGTGCCATCAGGGATCATTACAATGAGCAGTTCTTC. Amino acids: CAIRDHYNEQFF.